The 15 T cell receptor beta chains in this list originate from one sample, sequenced in a study of cytomegalovirus exposure and HLA in healthy donors. The PCR employed 60 Vbeta primers together with 13 Jbeta primers. The assay was immunoSEQ multiplex PCR, and TCRdb's table has in-frame clones only and misses some. Here the sample spans about 140,000 clones, roughly 88% being singletons. The sequencing input was PBMCs. All receptors come from a woman in her thirties or forties in good health and CMV-seronegative.

The CDR3 DNA follows: TGTGCCAGCTCACCCGCAGGGGGGAGGAATCAGCCCCAGCATTTT. Protein sequence: CASSPAGGRNQPQHF. This chain connects TRBV18 to TRBJ1-5, with 7 bases identical to TRBD1. Germline loops: CDR1 KGHSH, CDR2 LQKENI. V was clipped by 3 bases and J by 4 bases; unmatched bases: 6. This CDR3 is 15 amino acids long.

This clone was observed a handful of times. This chain links TRBV7-2 with TRBJ2-2, with 12 bases matching TRBD2. Germline V gives CDR1 SGHTA, CDR2 FQGNSA. V lost 1 base to trimming and J lost 1 base; unmatched junction nucleotides: 7. CDR3 length: 19 amino acids. The CDR3 DNA is TGTGCCAGCAGCTTAGGGGGGGCTAGCGGGAGGGGGAACACCGGGGAGCTGTTTTTT. Translation: CASSLGGASGRGNTGELFF. Looking up the rest from reference TRBV7-2 and TRBJ2-2 gives the full variable domain: GAGVSQSPSNKVTEKGKDVELRCDPISGHTALYWYRQSLGQGLEFLIYFQGNSAPDKSGLPSDRFSAERTGGSVSTLTIQRTQQEDSAVYLCASSLGGASGRGNTGELFFGEGSRLTVL.

V and J are TRBV6-1 and TRBJ1-3; weak D call: TRBD1 (5 bases). This CDR3 comprises 15 residues. Germline V gene lookup returns CDR1 MNHNS and CDR2 SASEGT. V lost 2 bases, J lost 0 bases, and 8 bases lay in between. CDR3 amino acids: CASSERGNSGNTIYF. DNA for the CDR3: TGTGCCAGCAGTGAACGGGGGAACTCTGGAAACACCATATATTTT.

This chain connects TRBV7-9 to TRBJ2-1; 12 bases are a match to TRBD2. The CDR3 is made up of 15 amino acids. Trimming cost V 5 bases and J 9 bases; bases outside gene matches: 8. CDR1 and CDR2 (germline): SEHNR, FQNEAQ (reference sequence). This chain's CDR3 is CASSLRLAGAGEQFF. The DNA for the CDR3 is TGTGCCAGCAGCCTTCGACTAGCGGGAGCTGGTGAGCAGTTCTTC.

For this clone: The junction shows a germline mismatch at one end, possibly a read error. This rearrangement joins TRBV7-6 to TRBJ2-2; tentative D call: TRBD2 (6 bases). This CDR3 is built from 16 residues. Germline loops: CDR1 SGHVS, CDR2 FNYEAQ. The CDR3 DNA reads as TGTGCCAGCAGCTTCTTTGCGTGGGACGGAACCGGGGGGCTGTTTTTT. It yields the protein CASSFFAWDGTGGLFF.

This chain links TRBV6-5 with TRBJ1-5; possibly TRBD1 for D (6 bases). There are 14 residues in the CDR3. Germline V gene sequence: CDR1 MNHEY, CDR2 SVGAGI. V gave up 3 bases and J gave up 4 bases, with 10 bases separating them. The CDR3 here is CASSYRGWNQPQHF. The CDR3 DNA follows: TGTGCCAGCAGTTATAGGGGGTGGAATCAGCCCCAGCATTTT.

The chain combines TRBV19 with TRBJ2-1, with a tentative D call TRBD2 (5 bases). The CDR3 spans 14 residues. The ends were cut back, 7 bases at V and 1 base at J, with 11 bases in the middle. Germline CDR1 is LNHDA and CDR2 is SQIVND (reference sequence). The CDR3 DNA is TGTGCCAGTACGGGGAGATCGTCCTACAATGAGCAGTTCTTC. This encodes CASTGRSSYNEQFF.

This clone was seen a handful of times. The rearrangement links TRBV4-1 to TRBJ1-1, with D possibly TRBD1 on 5 matching bases. The germline V and J ends were trimmed by 4 bases and 3 bases, with 18 bases remaining between them. There are 16 residues in the CDR3. The germline V gene encodes CDR1 MGHRA and CDR2 YSYEKL. In nucleotides, the CDR3 is TGCGCCAGCAGCCTTGAGGAGGGGACCCCCGACACTGAAGCTTTCTTT. This translates into CASSLEEGTPDTEAFF.

The chain carries TRBV28 and TRBJ1-1; TRBD1 aligns across 7 bases. The germline V gene encodes CDR1 MDHEN and CDR2 SYDVKM. This CDR3 contains 13 residues. V was pared by 5 bases and J by 5 bases, with 5 bases of the junction left unmatched. The CDR3 bases are TGTGCCAGCAGTCACTCGGACAGGACTGAAGCTTTCTTT. Translation: CASSHSDRTEAFF.

The gene calls are TRBV6-5 and TRBJ1-1, with D uncertain. V lost 6 bases, J lost 2 bases, and 7 bases lay in between. CDR3 size: 12 residues. The germline gives CDR1 MNHEY, CDR2 SVGAGI. DNA for the CDR3: TGTGCCAGCAGCAAAGCAAACACTGAAGCTTTCTTT. Its protein product is CASSKANTEAFF.

This chain links TRBV30 with TRBJ2-2; D is unclear. Deletions cut 0 bases from V and 4 bases from J, with 6 bases between. In germline, CDR1 is GTSNPN, CDR2 SVGIG (reference sequence). This CDR3 is built from 13 residues. CDR3 protein: CAWSVQSTGELFF. In nucleotides, the CDR3 is TGTGCCTGGAGTGTACAGTCCACCGGGGAGCTGTTTTTT.

This clone has only a few counts. This rearrangement joins TRBV19 to TRBJ1-1, with no clear D. Per the germline V gene, CDR1 is LNHDA and CDR2 is SQIVND (reference sequence). The CDR3 runs to 12 residues. With 7 bases removed from V and 1 base from J, the gap between germline ends came to 7 bases. CDR3 region: CASITGNTEAFF. CDR3 nucleotides: TGTGCCAGTATAACTGGGAACACTGAAGCTTTCTTT.

This chain connects TRBV19 to TRBJ2-7, with 7 bases matching TRBD1. V trimming: 4 bases; J trimming: 0 bases; junction bases outside the gene matches: 3. This CDR3 has 14 residues. CDR1 is LNHDA, CDR2 SQIVND, per germline (reference sequence). The CDR3 DNA sequence: TGTGCCAGTAGTACGGGACAGAACTCCTACGAGCAGTACTTC. It yields the protein CASSTGQNSYEQYF.

This chain connects TRBV7-9 to TRBJ2-2, with D possibly matching TRBD2 (6 bases). CDR1 is SEHNR and CDR2 is FQNEAQ in the germline V gene (reference sequence). This CDR3 is built from 16 residues. The V end lost 2 bases, the J end lost 0 bases, and 10 bases lay between the germline ends. CDR3 nucleotide sequence: TGTGCCAGCAGCTTATCGCGGGGTACGAACACCGGGGAGCTGTTTTTT. Translated, it gives CASSLSRGTNTGELFF.

The rearrangement links TRBV7-2 to TRBJ2-2, with TRBD2 matching 11 bases. CDR1 SGHTA and CDR2 FQGNSA come from the germline V gene. The CDR3 length is 15 residues. V was pared by 10 bases and J by 4 bases, with 8 bases of the junction left unmatched. CDR3 nucleotides: TGTGCCACGTATAGCGGGAGGGCGGGCACCGGGGAGCTGTTTTTT. Translation: CATYSGRAGTGELFF.